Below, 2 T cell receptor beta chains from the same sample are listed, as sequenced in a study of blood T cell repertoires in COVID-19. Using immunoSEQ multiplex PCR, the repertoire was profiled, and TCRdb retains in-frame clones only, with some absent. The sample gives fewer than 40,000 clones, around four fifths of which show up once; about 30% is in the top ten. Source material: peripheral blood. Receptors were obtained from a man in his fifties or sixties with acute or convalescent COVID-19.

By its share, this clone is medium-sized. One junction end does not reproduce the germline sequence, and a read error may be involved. CDR3 in DNA: TGTGCCAGCAGTCTATCAAATAGCGGGAGATCAGAGCAGTACTTC. Its protein is CASSLSNSGRSEQYF. The V gene is TRBV27, the J gene TRBJ2-7, with 9 bases identical to TRBD2. The CDR3 has 15 residues. Germline V gene data show CDR1 as MNHEY and CDR2 as SMNVEV (reference sequence).

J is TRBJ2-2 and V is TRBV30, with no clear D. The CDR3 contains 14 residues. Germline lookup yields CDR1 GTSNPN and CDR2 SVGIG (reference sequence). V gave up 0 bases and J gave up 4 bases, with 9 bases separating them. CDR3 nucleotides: TGTGCCTGGAGTGTAAACTTACCCACCGGGGAGCTGTTTTTT. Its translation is CAWSVNLPTGELFF.